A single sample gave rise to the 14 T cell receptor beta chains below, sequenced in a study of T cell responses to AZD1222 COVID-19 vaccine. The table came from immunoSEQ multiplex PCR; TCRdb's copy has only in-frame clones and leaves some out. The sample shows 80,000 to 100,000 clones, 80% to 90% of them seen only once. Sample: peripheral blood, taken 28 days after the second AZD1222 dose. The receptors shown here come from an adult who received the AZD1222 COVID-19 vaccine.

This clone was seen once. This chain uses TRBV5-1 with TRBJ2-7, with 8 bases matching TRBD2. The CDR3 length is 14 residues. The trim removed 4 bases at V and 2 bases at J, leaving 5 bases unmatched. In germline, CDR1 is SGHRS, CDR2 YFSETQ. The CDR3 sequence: CASSPSGQPYEQYF. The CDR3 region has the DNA TGCGCCAGCAGCCCTAGCGGGCAACCCTACGAGCAGTACTTC.

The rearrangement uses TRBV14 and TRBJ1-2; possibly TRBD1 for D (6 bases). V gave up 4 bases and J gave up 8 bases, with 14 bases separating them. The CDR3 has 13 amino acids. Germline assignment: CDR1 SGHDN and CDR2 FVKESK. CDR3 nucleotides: TGTGCCAGCAGCCTACAGGGCTATGGCGGCTACACCTTC. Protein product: CASSLQGYGGYTF. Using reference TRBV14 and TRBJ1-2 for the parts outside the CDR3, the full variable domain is EAGVTQFPSHSVIEKGQTVTLRCDPISGHDNLYWYRRVMGKEIKFLLHFVKESKQDESGMPNNRFLAERTGGTYSTLKVQPAELEDSGVYFCASSLQGYGGYTFGSGTRLTVV.

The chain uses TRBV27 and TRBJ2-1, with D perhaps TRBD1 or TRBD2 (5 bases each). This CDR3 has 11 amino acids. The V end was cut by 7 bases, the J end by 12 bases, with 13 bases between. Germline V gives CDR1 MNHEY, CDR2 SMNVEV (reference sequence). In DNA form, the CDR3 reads TGTGCCAGCAATGAGGGACGGGCGCAGTTCTTC. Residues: CASNEGRAQFF.

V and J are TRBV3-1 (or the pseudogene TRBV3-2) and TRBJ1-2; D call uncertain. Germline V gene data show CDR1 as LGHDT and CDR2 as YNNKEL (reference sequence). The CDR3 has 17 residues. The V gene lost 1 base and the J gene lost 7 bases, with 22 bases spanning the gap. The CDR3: CASSQGDLGRQWSGYTF. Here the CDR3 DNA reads TGTGCCAGCAGCCAAGGGGATTTAGGCAGGCAGTGGAGTGGCTACACCTTC.

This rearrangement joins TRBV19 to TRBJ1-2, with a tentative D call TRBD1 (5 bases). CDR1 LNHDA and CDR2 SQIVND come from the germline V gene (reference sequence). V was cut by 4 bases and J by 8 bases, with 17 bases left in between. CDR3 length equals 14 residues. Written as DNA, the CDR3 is TGTGCCAGTAGTAGGGACGGATCCTTGGGAGGCTACACCTTC. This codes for CASSRDGSLGGYTF.

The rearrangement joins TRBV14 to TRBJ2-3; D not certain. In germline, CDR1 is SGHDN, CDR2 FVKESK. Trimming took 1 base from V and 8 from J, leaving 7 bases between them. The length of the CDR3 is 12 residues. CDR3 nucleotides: TGTGCCAGCAGCCAAGTTGGTGGTACGCAGTATTTT. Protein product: CASSQVGGTQYF.

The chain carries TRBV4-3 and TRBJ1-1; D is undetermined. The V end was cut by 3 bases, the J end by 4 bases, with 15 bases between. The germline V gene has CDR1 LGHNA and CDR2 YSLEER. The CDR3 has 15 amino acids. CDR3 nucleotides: TGCGCCAGCAGCCAGGACGGATCCGCGAGCACTGAAGCTTTCTTT. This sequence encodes CASSQDGSASTEAFF.

The CDR3 sequence is CASSLHRQGRSEAFF. The DNA of the CDR3 is TGTGCCAGCAGTTTACATCGACAGGGGAGGAGTGAAGCTTTCTTT. The rearrangement links TRBV27 to TRBJ1-1; 8 nucleotides match TRBD1. V was pared by 2 bases and J by 7 bases, with 9 bases of the junction left unmatched. There are 15 residues in the CDR3. CDR1 MNHEY and CDR2 SMNVEV come from the germline V gene (reference sequence).

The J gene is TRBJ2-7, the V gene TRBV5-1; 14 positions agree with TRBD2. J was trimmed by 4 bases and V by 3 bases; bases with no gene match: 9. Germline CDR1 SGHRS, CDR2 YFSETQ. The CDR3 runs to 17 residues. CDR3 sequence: CASSSGGTSGSGYEQYF. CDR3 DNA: TGCGCCAGCAGCTCCGGAGGGACTAGCGGGAGTGGTTACGAGCAGTACTTC.

The CDR3 DNA reads as TGTGCCAGCAGCGTAGGACAGGGCTATAATTCACCCCTCCACTTT. Translating it yields CASSVGQGYNSPLHF. This chain connects TRBV9 to TRBJ1-6; 7 positions match TRBD1. Germline values: CDR1 SGDLS, CDR2 YYNGEE. The CDR3 extends over 15 amino acids. The V segment lost 0 bases and the J segment 3 bases; nucleotides outside the gene matches: 0.

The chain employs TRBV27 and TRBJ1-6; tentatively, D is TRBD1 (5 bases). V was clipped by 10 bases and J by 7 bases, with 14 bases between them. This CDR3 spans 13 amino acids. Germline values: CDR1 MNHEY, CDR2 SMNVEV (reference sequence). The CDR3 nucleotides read TGTGCCACCTCAGGGACCGGGAATTCACCCCTCCACTTT. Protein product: CATSGTGNSPLHF.

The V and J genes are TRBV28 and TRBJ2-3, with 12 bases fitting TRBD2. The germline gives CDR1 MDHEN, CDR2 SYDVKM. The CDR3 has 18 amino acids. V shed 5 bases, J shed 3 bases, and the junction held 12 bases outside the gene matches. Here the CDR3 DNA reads TGTGCCAGCAGTCCCCCGGGGAGGCTAGCGGGAGGGACAGATACGCAGTATTTT. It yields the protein CASSPPGRLAGGTDTQYF. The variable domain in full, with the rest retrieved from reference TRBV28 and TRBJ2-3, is DVKVTQSSRYLVKRTGEKVFLECVQDMDHENMFWYRQDPGLGLRLIYFSYDVKMKEKGDIPEGYSVSREKKERFSLILESASTNQTSMYLCASSPPGRLAGGTDTQYFGPGTRLTVL.

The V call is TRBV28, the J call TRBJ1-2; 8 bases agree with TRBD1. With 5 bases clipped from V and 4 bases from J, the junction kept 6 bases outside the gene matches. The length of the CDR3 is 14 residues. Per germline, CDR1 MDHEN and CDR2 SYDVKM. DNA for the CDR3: TGTGCCAGCAGTCAGGGGGCGCAGTTCTATGGCTACACCTTC. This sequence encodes CASSQGAQFYGYTF.

CDR3 region: CASSSPGQGGSYNSPLHF. CDR3 nucleotide sequence: TGTGCCAGCAGCTCCCCTGGGCAGGGGGGCTCCTATAATTCACCCCTCCACTTT. The J gene is TRBJ1-6, the V gene TRBV7-8, with 7 nucleotides matching TRBD1. The germline CDR1 and CDR2 sequences are SGHVS and FQNEAQ. With V trimmed by 4 bases and J by 0 bases, 9 bases remained unmatched. CDR3 length: 18 residues. The full variable domain, its missing parts supplied by reference TRBV7-8 and TRBJ1-6, is GAGVSQSPRYKVAKRGQDVALRCDPISGHVSLFWYQQALGQGPEFLTYFQNEAQLDKSGLPSDRFFAERPEGSVSTLKIQRTQQEDSAVYLCASSSPGQGGSYNSPLHFGNGTRLTVT.